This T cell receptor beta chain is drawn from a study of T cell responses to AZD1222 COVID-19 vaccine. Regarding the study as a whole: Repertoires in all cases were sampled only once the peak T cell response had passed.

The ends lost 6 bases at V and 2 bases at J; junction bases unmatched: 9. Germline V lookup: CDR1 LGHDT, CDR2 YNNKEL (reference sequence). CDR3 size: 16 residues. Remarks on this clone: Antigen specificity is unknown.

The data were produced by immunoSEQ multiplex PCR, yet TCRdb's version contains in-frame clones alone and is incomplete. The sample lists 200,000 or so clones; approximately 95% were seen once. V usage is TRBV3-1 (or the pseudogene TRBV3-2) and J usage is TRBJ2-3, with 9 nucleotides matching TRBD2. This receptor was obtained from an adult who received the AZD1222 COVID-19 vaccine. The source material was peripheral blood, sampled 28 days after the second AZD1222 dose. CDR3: CASSPLSGSYTDTQYF. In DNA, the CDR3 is TGTGCCAGCAGTCCCCTTAGCGGGAGCTACACAGATACGCAGTATTTT.